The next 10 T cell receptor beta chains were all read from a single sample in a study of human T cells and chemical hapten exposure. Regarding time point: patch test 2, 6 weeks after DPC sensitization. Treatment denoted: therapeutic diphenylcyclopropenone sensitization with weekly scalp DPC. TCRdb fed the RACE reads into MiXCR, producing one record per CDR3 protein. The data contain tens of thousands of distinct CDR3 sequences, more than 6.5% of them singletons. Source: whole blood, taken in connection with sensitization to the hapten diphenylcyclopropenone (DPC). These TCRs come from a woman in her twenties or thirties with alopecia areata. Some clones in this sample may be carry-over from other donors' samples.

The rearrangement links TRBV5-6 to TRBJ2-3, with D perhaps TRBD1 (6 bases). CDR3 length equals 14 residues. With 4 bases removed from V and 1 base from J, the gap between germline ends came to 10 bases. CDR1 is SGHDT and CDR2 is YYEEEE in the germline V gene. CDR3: CASSESGGTDTQYF. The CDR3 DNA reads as TGTGCCAGCAGCGAATCAGGGGGCACAGATACGCAGTATTTT.

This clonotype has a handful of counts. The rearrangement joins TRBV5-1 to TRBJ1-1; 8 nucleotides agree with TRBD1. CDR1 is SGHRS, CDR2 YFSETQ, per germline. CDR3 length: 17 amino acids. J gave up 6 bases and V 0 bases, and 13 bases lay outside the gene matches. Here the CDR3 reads CASSLGSRDRSTAEAFF. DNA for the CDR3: TGCGCCAGCAGCTTGGGGTCCCGGGACAGGAGCACCGCTGAAGCTTTCTTT.

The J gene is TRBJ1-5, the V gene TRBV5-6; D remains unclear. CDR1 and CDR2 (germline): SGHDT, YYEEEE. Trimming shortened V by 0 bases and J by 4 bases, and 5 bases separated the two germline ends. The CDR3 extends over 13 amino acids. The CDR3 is CASSLDGNQPQHF. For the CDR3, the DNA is TGTGCCAGCAGCTTGGACGGTAATCAGCCCCAGCATTTT.

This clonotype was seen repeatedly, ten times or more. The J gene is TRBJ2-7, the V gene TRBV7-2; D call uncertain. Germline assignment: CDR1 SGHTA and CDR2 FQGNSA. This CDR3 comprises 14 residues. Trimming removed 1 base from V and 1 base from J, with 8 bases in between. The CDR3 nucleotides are TGTGCCAGCAGCTTAGGTGCCATATCCTACGAGCAGTACTTC. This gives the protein CASSLGAISYEQYF.

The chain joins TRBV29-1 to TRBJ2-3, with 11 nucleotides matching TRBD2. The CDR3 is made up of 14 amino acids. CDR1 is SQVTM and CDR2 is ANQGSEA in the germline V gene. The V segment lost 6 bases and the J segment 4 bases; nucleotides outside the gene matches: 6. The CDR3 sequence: CSVGGLADSDTQYF. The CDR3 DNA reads TGCAGCGTCGGGGGACTAGCGGATTCAGATACGCAGTATTTT.

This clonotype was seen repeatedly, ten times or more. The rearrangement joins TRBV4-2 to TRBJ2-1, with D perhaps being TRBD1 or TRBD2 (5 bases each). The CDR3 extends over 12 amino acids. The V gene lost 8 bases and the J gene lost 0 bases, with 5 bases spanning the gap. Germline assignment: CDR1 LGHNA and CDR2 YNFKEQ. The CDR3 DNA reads TGTGCCAGCGGGGGCTCCTACAATGAGCAGTTCTTC. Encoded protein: CASGGSYNEQFF.

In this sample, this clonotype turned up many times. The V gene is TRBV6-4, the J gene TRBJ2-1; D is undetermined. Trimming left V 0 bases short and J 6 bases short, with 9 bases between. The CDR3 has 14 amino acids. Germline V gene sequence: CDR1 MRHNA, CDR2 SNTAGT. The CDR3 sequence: CASSDSTPPNEQFF. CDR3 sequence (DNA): TGTGCCAGCAGTGACTCGACACCACCCAATGAGCAGTTCTTC.

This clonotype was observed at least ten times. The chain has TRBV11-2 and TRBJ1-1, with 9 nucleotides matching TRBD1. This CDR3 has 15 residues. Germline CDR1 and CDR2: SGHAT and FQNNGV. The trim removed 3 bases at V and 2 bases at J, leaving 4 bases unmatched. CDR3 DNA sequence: TGTGCCAGCAGCTTTGGGACAGGGCTTAACACTGAAGCTTTCTTT. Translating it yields CASSFGTGLNTEAFF.

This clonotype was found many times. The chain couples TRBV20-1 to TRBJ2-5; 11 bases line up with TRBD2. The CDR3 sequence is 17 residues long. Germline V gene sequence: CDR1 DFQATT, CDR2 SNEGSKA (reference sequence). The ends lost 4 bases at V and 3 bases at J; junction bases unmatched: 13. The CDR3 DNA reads TGCAGTGCTAAGGGCATTAGCGGGGGGGGCGTAGAAGAGACCCAGTACTTC. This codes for CSAKGISGGGVEETQYF.

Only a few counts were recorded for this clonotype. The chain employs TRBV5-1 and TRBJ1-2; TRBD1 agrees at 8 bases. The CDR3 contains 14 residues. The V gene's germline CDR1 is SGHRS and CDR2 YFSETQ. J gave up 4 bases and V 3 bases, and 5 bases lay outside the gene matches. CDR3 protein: CASSSGQGAYGYTF. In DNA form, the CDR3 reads TGCGCCAGCAGCTCAGGACAGGGAGCCTATGGCTACACCTTC.